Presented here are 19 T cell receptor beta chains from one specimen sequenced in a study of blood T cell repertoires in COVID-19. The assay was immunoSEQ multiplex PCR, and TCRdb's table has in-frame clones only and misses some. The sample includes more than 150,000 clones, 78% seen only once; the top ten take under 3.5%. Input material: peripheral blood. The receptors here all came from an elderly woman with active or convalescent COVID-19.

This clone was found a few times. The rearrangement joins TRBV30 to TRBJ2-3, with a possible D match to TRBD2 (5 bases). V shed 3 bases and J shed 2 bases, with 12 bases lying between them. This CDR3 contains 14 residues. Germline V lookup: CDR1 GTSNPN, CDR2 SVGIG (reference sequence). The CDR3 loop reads CAWRFLAATDTQYF. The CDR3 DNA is TGTGCCTGGAGGTTCCTAGCCGCCACAGATACGCAGTATTTT.

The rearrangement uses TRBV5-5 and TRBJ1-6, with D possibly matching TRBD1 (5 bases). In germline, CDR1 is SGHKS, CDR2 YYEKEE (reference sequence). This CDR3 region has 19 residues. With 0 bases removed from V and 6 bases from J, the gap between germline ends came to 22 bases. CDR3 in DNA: TGTGCCAGCAGCTTGGAGCGCCTCGTCAACGTGGACATTAATTCACCCCTCCACTTT. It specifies CASSLERLVNVDINSPLHF. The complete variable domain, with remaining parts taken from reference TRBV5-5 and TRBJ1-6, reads DAGVTQSPTHLIKTRGQQVTLRCSPISGHKSVSWYQQVLGQGPQFIFQYYEKEERGRGNFPDRFSARQFPNYSSELNVNALLLGDSALYLCASSLERLVNVDINSPLHFGNGTRLTVT.

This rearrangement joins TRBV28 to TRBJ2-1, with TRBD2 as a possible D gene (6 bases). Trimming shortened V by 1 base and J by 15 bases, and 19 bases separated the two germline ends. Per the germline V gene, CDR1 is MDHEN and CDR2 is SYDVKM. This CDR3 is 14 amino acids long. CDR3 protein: CASSLFPYTGELFF. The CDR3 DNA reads TGTGCCAGCAGTTTATTCCCCTACACGGGGGAACTGTTCTTC.

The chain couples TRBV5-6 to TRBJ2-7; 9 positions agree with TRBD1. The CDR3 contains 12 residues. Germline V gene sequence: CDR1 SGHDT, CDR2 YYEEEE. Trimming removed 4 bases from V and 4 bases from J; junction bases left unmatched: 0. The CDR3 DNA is TGTGCCAGCAGCGGACAGGGGTACGAGCAGTACTTC. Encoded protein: CASSGQGYEQYF.

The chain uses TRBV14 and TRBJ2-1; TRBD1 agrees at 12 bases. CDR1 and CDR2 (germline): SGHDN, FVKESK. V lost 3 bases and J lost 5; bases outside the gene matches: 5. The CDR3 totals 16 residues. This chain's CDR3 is CASSHGGTGGHNEQFF. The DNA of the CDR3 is TGTGCCAGCAGCCACGGAGGGACAGGGGGCCACAATGAGCAGTTCTTC.

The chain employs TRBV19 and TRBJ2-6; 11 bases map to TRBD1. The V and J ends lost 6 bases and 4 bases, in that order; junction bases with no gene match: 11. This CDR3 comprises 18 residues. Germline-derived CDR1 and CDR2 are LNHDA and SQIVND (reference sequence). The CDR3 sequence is CASRAGTGGHPGANVLTF. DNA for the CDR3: TGTGCCAGTAGAGCCGGGACAGGGGGGCACCCCGGGGCCAACGTCCTGACTTTC.

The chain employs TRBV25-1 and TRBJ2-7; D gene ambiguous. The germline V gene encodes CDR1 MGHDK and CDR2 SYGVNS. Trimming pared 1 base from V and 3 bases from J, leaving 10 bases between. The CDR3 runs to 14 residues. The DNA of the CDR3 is TGTGCCAGCAGTGAATCCGGCAGGTTCTACGAGCAGTACTTC. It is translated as CASSESGRFYEQYF.

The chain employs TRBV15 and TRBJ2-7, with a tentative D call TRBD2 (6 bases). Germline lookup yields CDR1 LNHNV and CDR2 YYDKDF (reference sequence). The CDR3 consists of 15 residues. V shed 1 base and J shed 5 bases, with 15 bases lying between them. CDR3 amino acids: CATSRAGVKANEQYF. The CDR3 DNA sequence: TGTGCCACCAGCAGAGCGGGGGTAAAGGCCAACGAGCAGTACTTC.

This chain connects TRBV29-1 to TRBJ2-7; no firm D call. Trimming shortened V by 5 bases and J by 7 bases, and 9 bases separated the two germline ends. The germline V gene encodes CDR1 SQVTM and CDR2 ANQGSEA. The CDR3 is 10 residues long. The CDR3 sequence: CSVFSSEQYF. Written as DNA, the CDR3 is TGCAGCGTTTTTAGCTCAGAGCAGTACTTC.

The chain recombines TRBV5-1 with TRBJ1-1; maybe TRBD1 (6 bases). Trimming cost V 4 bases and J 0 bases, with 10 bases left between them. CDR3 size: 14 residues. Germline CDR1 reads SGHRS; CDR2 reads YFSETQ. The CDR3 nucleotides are TGCGCCAGCAGCGCGGACAGCCTGAACACTGAAGCTTTCTTT. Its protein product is CASSADSLNTEAFF. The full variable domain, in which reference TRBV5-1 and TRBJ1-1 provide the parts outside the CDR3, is KAGVTQTPRYLIKTRGQQVTLSCSPISGHRSVSWYQQTPGQGLQFLFEYFSETQRNKGNFPGRFSGRQFSNSRSEMNVSTLELGDSALYLCASSADSLNTEAFFGQGTRLTVV.

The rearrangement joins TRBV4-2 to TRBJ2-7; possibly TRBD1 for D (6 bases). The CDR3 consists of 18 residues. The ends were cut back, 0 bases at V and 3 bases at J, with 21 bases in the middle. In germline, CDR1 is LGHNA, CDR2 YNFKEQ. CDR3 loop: CASSQDSFWGQGNYEQYF. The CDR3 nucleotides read TGTGCCAGCAGCCAAGATTCATTCTGGGGGCAGGGAAACTACGAGCAGTACTTC.

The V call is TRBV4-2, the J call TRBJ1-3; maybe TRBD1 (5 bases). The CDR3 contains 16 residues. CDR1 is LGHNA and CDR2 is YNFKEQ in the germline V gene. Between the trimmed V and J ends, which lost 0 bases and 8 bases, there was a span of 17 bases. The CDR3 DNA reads TGTGCCAGCAGCCAAGATCGGGTCCAGGGTATAGACACCATATATTTT. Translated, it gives CASSQDRVQGIDTIYF.

CDR3 sequence: CASSRQDTNEKLFF. In DNA form, the CDR3 reads TGTGCCAGCAGTAGACAGGACACTAATGAAAAACTGTTTTTT. This sequence joins TRBV6-5 and TRBJ1-4; perhaps TRBD1 as D (6 bases). Germline V gene lookup returns CDR1 MNHEY and CDR2 SVGAGI. Between the trimmed V and J ends, which lost 5 bases and 2 bases, there was a span of 9 bases. The CDR3 has 14 residues.

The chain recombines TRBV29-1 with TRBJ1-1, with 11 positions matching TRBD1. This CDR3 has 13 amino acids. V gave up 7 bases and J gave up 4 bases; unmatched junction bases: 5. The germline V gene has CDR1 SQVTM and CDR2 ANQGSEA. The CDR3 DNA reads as TGCAGCGCGTCGGACAGGGGGCTCACTGAAGCTTTCTTT. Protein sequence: CSASDRGLTEAFF.

The CDR3: CASSLEDLEKQYF. CDR3 DNA: TGTGCCAGCAGCTTAGAGGACTTAGAAAAGCAGTACTTC. The V and J genes are TRBV5-5 and TRBJ2-7; maybe TRBD2 (5 bases). The germline V gene has CDR1 SGHKS and CDR2 YYEKEE (reference sequence). The CDR3 extends over 13 amino acids. V dropped 2 bases and J dropped 8 bases, with 14 bases sitting between them.

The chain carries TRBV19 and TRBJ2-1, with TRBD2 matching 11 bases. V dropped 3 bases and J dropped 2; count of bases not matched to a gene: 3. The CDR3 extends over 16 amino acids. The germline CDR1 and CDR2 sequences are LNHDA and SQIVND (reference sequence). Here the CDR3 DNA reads TGTGCCAGTAGTATGGGGACTAGCGGCACCTACAATGAGCAGTTCTTC. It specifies CASSMGTSGTYNEQFF.

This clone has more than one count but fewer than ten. The CDR3 region is CASSPMGTGGDLEQFF. The DNA of the CDR3 is TGTGCCAGCTCACCAATGGGGACAGGGGGGGATCTTGAGCAGTTCTTC. The rearrangement uses TRBV18 and TRBJ2-1, with 11 nucleotides matching TRBD1. Per germline, CDR1 KGHSH and CDR2 LQKENI. The CDR3 loop spans 16 amino acids. Trimming at V came to 2 bases and at J to 9 bases, leaving 9 bases not matched to a gene.

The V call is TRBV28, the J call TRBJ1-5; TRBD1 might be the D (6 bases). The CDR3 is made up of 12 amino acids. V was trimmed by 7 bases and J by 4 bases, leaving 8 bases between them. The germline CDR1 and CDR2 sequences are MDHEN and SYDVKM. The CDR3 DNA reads TGTGCCAGCACCAGGGGAAATCAGCCCCAGCATTTT. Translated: CASTRGNQPQHF.

The CDR3 bases are TGCGCCAGCAGCTTGGGGGGGACATCCGGCACTGAAGCTTTCTTT. Amino acid sequence: CASSLGGTSGTEAFF. The V gene is TRBV5-1, the J gene TRBJ1-1; tentative D call: TRBD1 (6 bases). The CDR3 has 15 residues. The germline V and J ends were trimmed by 0 bases and 4 bases, with 13 bases remaining between them. Germline values: CDR1 SGHRS, CDR2 YFSETQ.